This T cell receptor beta chain was identified during a study of blood T cell repertoires in COVID-19. The data were produced by immunoSEQ multiplex PCR, yet TCRdb's version contains in-frame clones alone and is incomplete. The sample consists of approximately 400,000 clones, more than 70% of them appearing once. The CDR3 is made up of 14 amino acids. V shed 3 bases and J shed 4 bases, with 12 bases lying between them. Germline V CDR1 and CDR2: SNHLY, FYNNEI. The origin of this receptor is a man aged 35-49 years with acute or convalescent COVID-19. The sample was peripheral blood. The chain has TRBV2 and TRBJ1-1; D uncertain. This chain's CDR3 is CASSEAAMGTEAFF. The CDR3 region has the DNA TGTGCCAGCAGTGAGGCGGCAATGGGCACTGAAGCTTTCTTT.